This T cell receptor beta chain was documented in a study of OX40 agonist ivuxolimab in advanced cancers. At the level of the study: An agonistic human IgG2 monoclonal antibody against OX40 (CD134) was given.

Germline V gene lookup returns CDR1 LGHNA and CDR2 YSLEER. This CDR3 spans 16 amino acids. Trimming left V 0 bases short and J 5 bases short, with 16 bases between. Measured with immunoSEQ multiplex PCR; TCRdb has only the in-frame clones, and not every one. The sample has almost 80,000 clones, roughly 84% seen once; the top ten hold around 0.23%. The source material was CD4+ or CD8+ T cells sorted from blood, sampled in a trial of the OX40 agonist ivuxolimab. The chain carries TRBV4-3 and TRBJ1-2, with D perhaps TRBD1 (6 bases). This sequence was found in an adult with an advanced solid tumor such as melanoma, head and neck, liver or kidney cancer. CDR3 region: CASSQEVGGSRYGYTF. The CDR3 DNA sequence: TGCGCCAGCAGCCAAGAGGTAGGGGGTTCGCGGTATGGCTACACCTTC.